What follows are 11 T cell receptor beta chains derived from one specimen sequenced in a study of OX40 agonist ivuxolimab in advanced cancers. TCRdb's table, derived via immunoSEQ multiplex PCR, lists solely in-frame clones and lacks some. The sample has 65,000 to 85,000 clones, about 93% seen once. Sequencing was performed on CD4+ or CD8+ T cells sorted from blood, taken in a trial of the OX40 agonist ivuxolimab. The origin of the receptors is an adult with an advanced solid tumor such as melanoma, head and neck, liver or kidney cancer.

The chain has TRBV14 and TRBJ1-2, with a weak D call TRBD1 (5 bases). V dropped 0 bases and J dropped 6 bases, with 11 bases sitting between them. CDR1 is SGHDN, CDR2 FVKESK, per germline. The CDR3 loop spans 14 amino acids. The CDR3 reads CASSQEKWGNGYTF. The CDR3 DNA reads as TGTGCCAGCAGCCAAGAAAAATGGGGGAATGGCTACACCTTC.

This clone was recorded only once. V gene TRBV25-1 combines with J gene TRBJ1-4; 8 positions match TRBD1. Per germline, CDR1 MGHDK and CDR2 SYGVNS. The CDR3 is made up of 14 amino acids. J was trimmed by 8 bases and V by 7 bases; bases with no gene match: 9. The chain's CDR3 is CASTRTGIKEKLFF. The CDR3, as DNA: TGTGCCAGCACCCGGACAGGGATCAAAGAAAAACTGTTTTTT.

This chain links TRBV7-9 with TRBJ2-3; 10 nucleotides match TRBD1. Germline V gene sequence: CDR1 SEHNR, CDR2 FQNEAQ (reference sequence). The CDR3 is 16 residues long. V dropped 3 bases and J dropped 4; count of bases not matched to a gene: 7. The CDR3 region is CASSLSGTGVADTQYF. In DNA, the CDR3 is TGTGCCAGCAGCTTGTCCGGGACAGGGGTTGCAGATACGCAGTATTTT.

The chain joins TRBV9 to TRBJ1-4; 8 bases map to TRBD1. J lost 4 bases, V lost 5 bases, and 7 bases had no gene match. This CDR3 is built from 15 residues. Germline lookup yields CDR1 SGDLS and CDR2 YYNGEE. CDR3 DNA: TGTGCCAGCAGTATTACAGGGGGGCTTAATGAAAAACTGTTTTTT. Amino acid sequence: CASSITGGLNEKLFF.

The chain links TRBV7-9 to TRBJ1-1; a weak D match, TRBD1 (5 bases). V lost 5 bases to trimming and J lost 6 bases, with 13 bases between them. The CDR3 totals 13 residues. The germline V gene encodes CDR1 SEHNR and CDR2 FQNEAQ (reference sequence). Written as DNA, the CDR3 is TGTGCCAGCAGCCGATATCCGGGACCTGAAGCTTTCTTT. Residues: CASSRYPGPEAFF.

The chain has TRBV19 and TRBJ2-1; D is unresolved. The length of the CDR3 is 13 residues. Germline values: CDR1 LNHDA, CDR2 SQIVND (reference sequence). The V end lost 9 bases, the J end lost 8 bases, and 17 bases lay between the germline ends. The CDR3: CASRNYPSDEQFF. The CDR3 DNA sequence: TGTGCCAGCCGGAACTACCCTTCCGATGAGCAGTTCTTC.

The CDR3 DNA reads TGCAGCGTTGGAAACGGCCGCTACAATGAGCAGTTCTTC. Protein sequence: CSVGNGRYNEQFF. The chain links TRBV29-1 to TRBJ2-1; D ambiguous. Trimming left V 4 bases short and J 3 bases short, with 10 bases between. The V gene's germline CDR1 is SQVTM and CDR2 ANQGSEA. This CDR3 is built from 13 residues.

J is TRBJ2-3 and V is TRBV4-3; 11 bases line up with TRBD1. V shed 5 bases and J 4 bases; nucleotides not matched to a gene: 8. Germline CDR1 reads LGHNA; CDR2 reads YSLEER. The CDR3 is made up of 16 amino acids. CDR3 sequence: CASSSRTGGVADTQYF. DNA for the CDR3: TGCGCCAGCAGCTCCCGGACAGGGGGCGTCGCAGATACGCAGTATTTT.

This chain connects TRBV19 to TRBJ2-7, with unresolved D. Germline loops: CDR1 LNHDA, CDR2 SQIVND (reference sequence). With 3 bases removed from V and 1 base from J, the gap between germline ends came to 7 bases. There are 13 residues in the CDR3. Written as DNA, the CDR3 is TGTGCCAGTAGTATTAGCATTTCCTACGAGCAGTACTTC. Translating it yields CASSISISYEQYF.

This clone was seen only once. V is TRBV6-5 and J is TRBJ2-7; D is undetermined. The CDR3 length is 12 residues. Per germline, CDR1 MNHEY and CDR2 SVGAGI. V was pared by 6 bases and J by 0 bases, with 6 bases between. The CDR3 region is CASRTDSYEQYF. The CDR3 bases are TGTGCCAGCAGGACTGACTCCTACGAGCAGTACTTC.

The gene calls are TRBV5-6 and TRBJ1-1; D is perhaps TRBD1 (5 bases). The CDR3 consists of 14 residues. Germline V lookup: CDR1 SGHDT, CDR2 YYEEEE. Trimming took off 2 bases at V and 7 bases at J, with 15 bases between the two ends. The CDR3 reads CASSFGGADIEAFF. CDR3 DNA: TGTGCCAGCAGCTTCGGGGGTGCGGACATTGAAGCTTTCTTT.